These T cell receptor beta chains were read from a single sample in a study of blood T cell repertoires in COVID-19. Assay: immunoSEQ multiplex PCR; the TCRdb copy retains only in-frame clones and omits some. The profile covers 190,000 or so clones, with about 80% appearing a single time and about 6.9% taken by the ten largest. The sequenced sample was peripheral blood. These receptors came from a human donor with acute or convalescent COVID-19. The donor label of this sample is uncertain. Both conserved end residues are part of each CDR3. Fields, in order: J gene, clone size, V gene, D gene, CDR3 DNA, CDR3 protein. D genes are given only for firm matches. The size field is filled for only some rows; it gives once, few, many or a size class.

J: TRBJ1-4
size: .
V: TRBV24-1
D: TRBD1
DNA: TGTGCCACCCAGGGGGCTGTGGAAGAAAAACTGTTTTTT
CDR3: CATQGAVEEKLFF

J: TRBJ2-1
size: .
V: TRBV28
D: TRBD2
DNA: TGTGCCAGCAGTTCCCCGACTAGCTTCTACAATGAGCAGTTCTTC
CDR3: CASSSPTSFYNEQFF

J: TRBJ2-7
size: few
V: TRBV7-9
D: TRBD1
DNA: TGTGCCAGCAGCCGATCGACAGGGTACGAGCAGTACTTC
CDR3: CASSRSTGYEQYF

J: TRBJ1-3
size: .
V: TRBV6-6
D: .
DNA: TGTGCCAGCAGCCGAGGATCCGGGGAATCATCTGGAAACACCATATATTTT
CDR3: CASSRGSGESSGNTIYF

J: TRBJ2-7
size: .
V: TRBV18
D: .
DNA: TGTGCCAGCTCACCAGCCCAGGCTCTCTCCTACGAGCAGTACTTC
CDR3: CASSPAQALSYEQYF

J: TRBJ1-1
size: .
V: TRBV19
D: TRBD1
DNA: TGTGCCAGTAGTAGCCGGGACAGGGGGCTCATGAACACTGAAGCTTTCTTT
CDR3: CASSSRDRGLMNTEAFF

J: TRBJ2-2
size: once
V: TRBV5-1
D: .
DNA: TGCGCCAGCAGCTCGGACAGGAACACCGGGGAGCTGTTTTTT
CDR3: CASSSDRNTGELFF

J: TRBJ2-7
size: .
V: TRBV6-2/TRBV6-3
D: .
DNA: TGTGCCAGCACCCCTTCCAGGAACTCCTACGAGCAGTACTTC
CDR3: CASTPSRNSYEQYF

J: TRBJ2-3
size: .
V: TRBV7-2
D: .
DNA: TGTGCCAGCACTCCGACAGGGGGCACGAGCGGGAGGTTCACAGATACGCAGTATTTT
CDR3: CASTPTGGTSGRFTDTQYF

J: TRBJ1-5
size: .
V: TRBV7-2
D: .
DNA: TGTGCCAGCAGCTTAGGAGGACAGCTAAATCAGCCCCAGCATTTT
CDR3: CASSLGGQLNQPQHF

J: TRBJ2-5
size: few
V: TRBV3-1/TRBV3-2
D: .
DNA: TGTGCCAGCAGCCAAGATCCAACCGGGACCCAGTACTTC
CDR3: CASSQDPTGTQYF

J: TRBJ2-7
size: .
V: TRBV5-1
D: .
DNA: TGCGCCAGCAGCTTGGGACAGGTGGGCGACGAGCAGTACTTC
CDR3: CASSLGQVGDEQYF

J: TRBJ2-7
size: .
V: TRBV19
D: TRBD2
DNA: TGTGCCAGTAGTCCTAGCGGGAGCTCGTCAGAGCAGTACTTC
CDR3: CASSPSGSSSEQYF

J: TRBJ1-6
size: .
V: TRBV6-4
D: .
DNA: TGTGCCAGCAGTGACGGGGGCCACTCCTATAATTCACCCCTCCACTTT
CDR3: CASSDGGHSYNSPLHF

J: TRBJ2-3
size: .
V: TRBV6-2/TRBV6-3
D: .
DNA: TGTGCCAGCAGCTCCGCCGGGTGGTATACGCAGTATTTT
CDR3: CASSSAGWYTQYF

J: TRBJ2-3
size: .
V: TRBV27
D: TRBD2
DNA: TGTGCCAGCACTGAGCGGGAGGGTTGGACAGATACGCAGTATTTT
CDR3: CASTEREGWTDTQYF

J: TRBJ2-5
size: .
V: TRBV25-1
D: .
DNA: TGTGCCAGCAGTGATTCAAGGAGGCAGACCCAGTACTTC
CDR3: CASSDSRRQTQYF

J: TRBJ2-3
size: .
V: TRBV3-1/TRBV3-2
D: TRBD2
DNA: TGTGCCAGCAGAGCGGGGCCCACAGATACGCAGTATTTT
CDR3: CASRAGPTDTQYF

J: TRBJ1-5
size: .
V: TRBV6-2/TRBV6-3
D: TRBD1
DNA: TGTGCCAGCAGCCCCACAGGGGTTAGCAATCAGCCCCAGCATTTT
CDR3: CASSPTGVSNQPQHF

J: TRBJ1-2
size: .
V: TRBV27
D: TRBD1
DNA: TGTGCCAGCAGTTCGACAGGGACCGGCGGCTACACCTTC
CDR3: CASSSTGTGGYTF

J: TRBJ2-3
size: .
V: TRBV15
D: .
DNA: TGTGCCACCAGCAGAGATAAGACTAGTTGGTCAGATACGCAGTATTTT
CDR3: CATSRDKTSWSDTQYF

J: TRBJ1-5
size: .
V: TRBV27
D: TRBD1
DNA: TGTGCCAGCAGTCCCCGGACAGGGATGATCGCCCAGCATTTT
CDR3: CASSPRTGMIAQHF

J: TRBJ1-1
size: .
V: TRBV6-5
D: .
DNA: TGTGCCAGTCCCGCAGGGGCTTTGAACACTGAAGCTTTCTTT
CDR3: CASPAGALNTEAFF

J: TRBJ2-7
size: .
V: TRBV19
D: .
DNA: TGTGCCAGTAGTCGGCAGGGGCTCGAGCAGTACTTC
CDR3: CASSRQGLEQYF

J: TRBJ2-7
size: .
V: TRBV28
D: TRBD2
DNA: TGTGCCAGCAGAGAGACCGGGACTAGCGGCTACGAGCAGTACTTC
CDR3: CASRETGTSGYEQYF

J: TRBJ2-2
size: .
V: TRBV7-3
D: .
DNA: TGTGCCAGCAGCTTAAGATCGCGAGCGGCGGGCACCGGGGAGCTGTTTTTT
CDR3: CASSLRSRAAGTGELFF

J: TRBJ2-1
size: .
V: TRBV28
D: .
DNA: TGTGCCAGCAGTTCCGGACTCTCAGCCTACAATGAGCAGTTCTTC
CDR3: CASSSGLSAYNEQFF

J: TRBJ1-5
size: .
V: TRBV27
D: .
DNA: TGTGCCAGCAGTTTAAGATGGGGGGGTCTTGGCAATCAGCCCCAGCATTTT
CDR3: CASSLRWGGLGNQPQHF